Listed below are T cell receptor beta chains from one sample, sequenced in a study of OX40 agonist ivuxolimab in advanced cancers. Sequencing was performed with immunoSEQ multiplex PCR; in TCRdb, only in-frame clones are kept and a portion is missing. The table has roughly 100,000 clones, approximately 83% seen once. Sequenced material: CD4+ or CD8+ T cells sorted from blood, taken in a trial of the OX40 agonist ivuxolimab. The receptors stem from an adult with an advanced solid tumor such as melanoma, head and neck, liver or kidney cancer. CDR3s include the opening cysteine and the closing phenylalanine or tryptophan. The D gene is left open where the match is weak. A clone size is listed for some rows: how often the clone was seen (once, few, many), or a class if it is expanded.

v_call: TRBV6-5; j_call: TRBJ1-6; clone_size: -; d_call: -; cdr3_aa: CASRQGSYNSPLHF; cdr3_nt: TGTGCCAGCAGGCAGGGCTCCTATAATTCACCCCTCCACTTT
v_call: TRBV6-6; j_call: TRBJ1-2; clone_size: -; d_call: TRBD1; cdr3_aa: CASSYGRGQGYTF; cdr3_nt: TGTGCCAGCAGTTACGGGAGGGGGCAGGGCTACACCTTC
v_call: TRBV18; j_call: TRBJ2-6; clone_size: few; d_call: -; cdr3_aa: CASSPPSTGLSGANVLTF; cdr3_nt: TGTGCCAGCTCACCACCGAGTACAGGACTCTCTGGGGCCAACGTCCTGACTTTC
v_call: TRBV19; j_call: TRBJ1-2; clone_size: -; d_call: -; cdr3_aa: CASSITGTSANYGYTF; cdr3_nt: TGTGCCAGTAGTATAACAGGAACATCAGCTAACTATGGCTACACCTTC
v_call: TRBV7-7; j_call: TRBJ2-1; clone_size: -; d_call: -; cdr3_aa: CASSPRRGQTLYNEQFF; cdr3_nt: TGTGCCAGCAGCCCCCGGCGGGGACAGACGTTATACAATGAGCAGTTCTTC
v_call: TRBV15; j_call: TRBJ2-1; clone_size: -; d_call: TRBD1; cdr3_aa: CATSRSSGYRGWQFF; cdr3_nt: TGTGCCACCAGCAGATCCTCGGGGTACAGGGGATGGCAGTTCTTC
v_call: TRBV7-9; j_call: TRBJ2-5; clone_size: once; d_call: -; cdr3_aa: CASSLEGFQETQYF; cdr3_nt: TGTGCCAGCAGCTTGGAGGGGTTCCAAGAGACCCAGTACTTC
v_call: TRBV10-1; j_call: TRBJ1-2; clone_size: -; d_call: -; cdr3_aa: CASSERADYGYTF; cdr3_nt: TGCGCCAGCAGTGAAAGGGCGGATTATGGCTACACCTTC
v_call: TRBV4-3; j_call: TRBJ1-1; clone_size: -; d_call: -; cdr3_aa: CASSQESHQRNTEAFF; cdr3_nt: TGCGCCAGCAGCCAAGAGTCCCACCAAAGGAACACTGAAGCTTTCTTT
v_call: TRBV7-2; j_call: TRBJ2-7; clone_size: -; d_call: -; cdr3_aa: CASSLYSYEQYF; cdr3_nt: TGTGCCAGCAGCCTCTACTCCTACGAGCAGTACTTC
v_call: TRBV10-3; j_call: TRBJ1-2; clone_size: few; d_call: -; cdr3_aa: CAISEGTGQQFYGYTF; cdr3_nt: TGTGCCATCAGTGAGGGTACCGGACAGCAGTTCTATGGCTACACCTTC
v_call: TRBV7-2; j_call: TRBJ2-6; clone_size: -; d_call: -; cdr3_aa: CASSLVPGRMANVLTF; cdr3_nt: TGTGCCAGCAGCTTAGTTCCCGGACGCATGGCCAACGTCCTGACTTTC
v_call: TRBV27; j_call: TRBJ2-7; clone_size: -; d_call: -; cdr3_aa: CASSSYRAVDPGEQYF; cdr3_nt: TGTGCCAGCAGTTCCTACAGGGCCGTAGATCCCGGCGAGCAGTACTTC
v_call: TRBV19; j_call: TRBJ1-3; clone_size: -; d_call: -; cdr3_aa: CASSIAGNTIYF; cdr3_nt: TGTGCCAGTAGTATAGCTGGAAACACCATATATTTT
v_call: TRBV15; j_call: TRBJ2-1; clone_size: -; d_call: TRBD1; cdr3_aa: CATSNRDRRSGEQFF; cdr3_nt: TGTGCCACCAGCAACCGGGACAGGCGGTCGGGGGAGCAGTTCTTC
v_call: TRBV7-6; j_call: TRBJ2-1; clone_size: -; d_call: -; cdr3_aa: CASSLAGGRYNEQFF; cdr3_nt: TGTGCCAGCAGCTTAGCGGGAGGACGTTACAATGAGCAGTTCTTC
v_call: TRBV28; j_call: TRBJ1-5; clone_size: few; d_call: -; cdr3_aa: CASTPGSYQPQHF; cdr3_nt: TGTGCCAGCACGCCGGGAAGTTATCAGCCCCAGCATTTT
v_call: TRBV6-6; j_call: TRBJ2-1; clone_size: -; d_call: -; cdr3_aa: CASSSGGSYNEQFF; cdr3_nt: TGTGCCAGCAGTTCCGGGGGCTCCTACAATGAGCAGTTCTTC
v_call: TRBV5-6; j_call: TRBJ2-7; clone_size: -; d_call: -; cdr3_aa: CASSTKTRPYEQYF; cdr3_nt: TGTGCCAGCAGCACCAAGACCCGACCTTACGAGCAGTACTTC
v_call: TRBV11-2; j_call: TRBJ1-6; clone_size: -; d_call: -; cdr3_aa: CASSLVPNSPLHF; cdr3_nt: TGTGCCAGCAGCTTAGTCCCGAATTCACCCCTCCACTTT
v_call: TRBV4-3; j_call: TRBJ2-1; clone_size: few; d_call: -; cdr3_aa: CASSPKLGAYNEQFF; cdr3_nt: TGCGCCAGCAGCCCGAAGCTGGGGGCCTACAATGAGCAGTTCTTC
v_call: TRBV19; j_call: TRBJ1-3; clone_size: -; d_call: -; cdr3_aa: CASISGLGNTIYF; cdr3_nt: TGTGCCAGTATCAGCGGACTTGGAAACACCATATATTTT
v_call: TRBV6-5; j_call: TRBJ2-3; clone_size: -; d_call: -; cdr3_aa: CASRTDTQYF; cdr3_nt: TGTGCCAGCAGAACAGATACGCAGTATTTT
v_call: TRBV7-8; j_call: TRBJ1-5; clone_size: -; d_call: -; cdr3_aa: CASSPFRDTKTRPQHF; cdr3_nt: TGTGCCAGCAGCCCATTCCGGGACACCAAAACCCGGCCCCAGCATTTT
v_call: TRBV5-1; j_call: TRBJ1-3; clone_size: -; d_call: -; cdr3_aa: CASSLVPGAGNTIYF; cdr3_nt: TGCGCCAGCAGCTTGGTGCCGGGGGCGGGAAACACCATATATTTT
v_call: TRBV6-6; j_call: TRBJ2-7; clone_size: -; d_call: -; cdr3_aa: CASRPRQVGFYEQYF; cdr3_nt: TGTGCCAGCAGGCCAAGACAGGTCGGTTTCTACGAGCAGTACTTC
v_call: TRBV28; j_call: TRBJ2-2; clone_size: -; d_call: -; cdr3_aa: CASKVITGELFF; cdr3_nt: TGTGCCAGCAAGGTTATCACCGGGGAGCTGTTTTTT
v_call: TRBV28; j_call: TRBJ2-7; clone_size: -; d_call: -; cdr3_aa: CASTMRLSSTYEQYF; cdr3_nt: TGTGCCAGCACCATGAGACTATCCTCAACCTACGAGCAGTACTTC
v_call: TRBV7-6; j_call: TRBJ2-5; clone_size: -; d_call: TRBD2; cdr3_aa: CASSLSAGVYQETQYF; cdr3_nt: TGTGCCAGCAGCCTATCAGCGGGAGTATACCAAGAGACCCAGTACTTC